This T cell receptor (beta chain) was retrieved from a study of shared clonotypes between healthy human individuals. Germline values: CDR1 SGHTA, CDR2 FQGTGA. V gave up 5 bases and J gave up 2 bases; unmatched junction bases: 8. The length of the CDR3 is 17 residues. Assay: immunoSEQ multiplex PCR; the TCRdb copy retains only in-frame clones and omits some. The sample includes some 1 million clones, roughly 70% seen only once; the top ten take over 1.3%. This receptor was obtained from a young man in good health. The chain joins TRBV7-3 to TRBJ2-6; 8 bases match TRBD2. The sample consisted of memory CD4+ T cells sorted from blood. The sample's subset: CD45RA-negative fraction. The CDR3 coding sequence is TGTGCCAGCAGCCCGGGGGGGCGGTTACCTGGGGCCAACGTCCTGACTTTC. This codes for CASSPGGRLPGANVLTF.